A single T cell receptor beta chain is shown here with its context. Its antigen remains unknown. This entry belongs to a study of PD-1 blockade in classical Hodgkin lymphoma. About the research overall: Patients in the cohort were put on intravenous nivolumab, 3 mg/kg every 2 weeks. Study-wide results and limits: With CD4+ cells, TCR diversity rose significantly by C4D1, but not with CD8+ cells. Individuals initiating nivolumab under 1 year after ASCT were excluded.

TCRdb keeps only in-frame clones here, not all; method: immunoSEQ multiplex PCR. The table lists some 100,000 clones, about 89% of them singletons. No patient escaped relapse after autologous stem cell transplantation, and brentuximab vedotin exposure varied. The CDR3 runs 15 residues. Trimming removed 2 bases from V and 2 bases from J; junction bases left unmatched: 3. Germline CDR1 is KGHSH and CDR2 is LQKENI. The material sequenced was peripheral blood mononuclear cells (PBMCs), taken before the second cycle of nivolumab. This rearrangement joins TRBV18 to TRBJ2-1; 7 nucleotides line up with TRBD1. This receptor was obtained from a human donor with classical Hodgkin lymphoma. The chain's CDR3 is CASSPIQGTYNEQFF. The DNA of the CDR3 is TGTGCCAGCTCACCAATACAGGGGACCTACAATGAGCAGTTCTTC.